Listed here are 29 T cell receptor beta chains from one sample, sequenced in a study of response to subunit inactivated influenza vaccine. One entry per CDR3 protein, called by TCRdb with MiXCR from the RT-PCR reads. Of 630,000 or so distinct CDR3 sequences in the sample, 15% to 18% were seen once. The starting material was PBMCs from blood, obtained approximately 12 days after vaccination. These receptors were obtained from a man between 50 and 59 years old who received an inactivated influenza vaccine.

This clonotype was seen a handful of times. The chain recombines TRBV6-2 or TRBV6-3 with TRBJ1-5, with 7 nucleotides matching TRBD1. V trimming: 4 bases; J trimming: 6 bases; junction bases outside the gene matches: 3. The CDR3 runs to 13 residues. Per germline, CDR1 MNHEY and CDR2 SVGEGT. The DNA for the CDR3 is TGTGCCAGCAGTTTTGGGACAGCTCAGCCCCAGCATTTT. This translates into CASSFGTAQPQHF.

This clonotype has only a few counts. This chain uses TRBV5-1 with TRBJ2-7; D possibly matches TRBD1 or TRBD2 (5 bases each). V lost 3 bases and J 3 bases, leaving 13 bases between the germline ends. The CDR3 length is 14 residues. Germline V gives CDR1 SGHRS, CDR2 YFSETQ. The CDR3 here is CASSSGRGYYEQYF. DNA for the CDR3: TGCGCCAGCAGCTCCGGACGGGGCTACTACGAGCAGTACTTC.

CDR3 protein: CSARDGGHNTDTQYF. DNA for the CDR3: TGCAGTGCTAGAGATGGCGGACACAACACAGATACGCAGTATTTT. The gene calls are TRBV20-1 and TRBJ2-3; D is possibly TRBD1 (5 bases). The ends were cut back, 0 bases at V and 2 bases at J, with 12 bases in the middle. CDR1 is DFQATT and CDR2 is SNEGSKA in the germline V gene (reference sequence). This CDR3 has 15 residues.

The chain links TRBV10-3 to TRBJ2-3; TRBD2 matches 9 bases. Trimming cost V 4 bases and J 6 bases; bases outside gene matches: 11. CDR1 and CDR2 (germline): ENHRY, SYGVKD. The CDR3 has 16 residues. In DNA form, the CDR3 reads TGTGCCATCAGTGGAGGGGCGGGAGGGCCCAAGGATACGCAGTATTTT. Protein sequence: CAISGGAGGPKDTQYF.

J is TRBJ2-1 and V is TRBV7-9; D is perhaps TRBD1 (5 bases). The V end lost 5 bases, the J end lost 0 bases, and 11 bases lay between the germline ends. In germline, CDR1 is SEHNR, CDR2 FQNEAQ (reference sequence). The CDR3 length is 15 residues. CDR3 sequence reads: CASSPVQGSYNEQFF. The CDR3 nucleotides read TGTGCCAGCAGCCCAGTGCAGGGCTCCTACAATGAGCAGTTCTTC.

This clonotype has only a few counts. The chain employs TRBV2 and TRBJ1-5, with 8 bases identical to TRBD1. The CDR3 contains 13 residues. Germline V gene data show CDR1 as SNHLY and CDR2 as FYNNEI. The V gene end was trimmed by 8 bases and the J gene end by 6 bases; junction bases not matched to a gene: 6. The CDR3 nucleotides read TGTGCCAGCCAGGACAGGGACATTCAGCCCCAGCATTTT. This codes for CASQDRDIQPQHF.

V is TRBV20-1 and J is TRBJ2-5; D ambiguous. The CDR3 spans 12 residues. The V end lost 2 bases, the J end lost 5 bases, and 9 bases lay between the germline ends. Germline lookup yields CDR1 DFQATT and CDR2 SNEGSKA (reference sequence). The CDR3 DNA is TGCAGTGCTAGAAAGTCGGGCGAGACCCAGTACTTC. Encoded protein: CSARKSGETQYF.

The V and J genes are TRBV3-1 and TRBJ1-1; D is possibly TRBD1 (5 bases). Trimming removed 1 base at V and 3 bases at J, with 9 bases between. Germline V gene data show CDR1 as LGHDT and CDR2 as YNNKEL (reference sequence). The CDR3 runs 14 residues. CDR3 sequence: CASSQGAGHTEAFF. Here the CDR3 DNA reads TGTGCCAGCAGCCAAGGGGCAGGGCACACTGAAGCTTTCTTT.

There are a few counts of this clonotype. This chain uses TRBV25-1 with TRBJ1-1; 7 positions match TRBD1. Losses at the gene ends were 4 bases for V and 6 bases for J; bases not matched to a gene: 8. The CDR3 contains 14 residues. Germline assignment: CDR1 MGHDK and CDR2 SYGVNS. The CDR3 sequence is CASSATGAWAEAFF. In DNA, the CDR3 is TGTGCCAGCAGTGCTACAGGGGCTTGGGCTGAAGCTTTCTTT.

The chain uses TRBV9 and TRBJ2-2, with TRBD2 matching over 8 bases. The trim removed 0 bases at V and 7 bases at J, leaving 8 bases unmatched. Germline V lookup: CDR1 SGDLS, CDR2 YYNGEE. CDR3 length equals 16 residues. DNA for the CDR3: TGTGCCAGCAGCGTAGCAACGGGGGGGCCGGTCGGGGAGCTGTTTTTT. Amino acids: CASSVATGGPVGELFF.

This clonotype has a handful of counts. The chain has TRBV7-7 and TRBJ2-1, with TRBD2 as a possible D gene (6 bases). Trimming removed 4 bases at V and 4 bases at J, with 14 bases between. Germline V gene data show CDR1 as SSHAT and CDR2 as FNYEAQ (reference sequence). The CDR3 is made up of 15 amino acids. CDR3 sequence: CASSSSSGAYNEQFF. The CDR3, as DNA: TGTGCCAGCAGCTCGAGTAGCGGAGCTTACAATGAGCAGTTCTTC.

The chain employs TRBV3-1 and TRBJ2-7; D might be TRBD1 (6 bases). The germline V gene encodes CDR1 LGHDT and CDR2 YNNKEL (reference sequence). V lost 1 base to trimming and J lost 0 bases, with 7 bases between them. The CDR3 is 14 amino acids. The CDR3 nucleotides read TGTGCCAGCAGCCAAGGGACAGTCTCCTACGAGCAGTACTTC. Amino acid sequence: CASSQGTVSYEQYF.

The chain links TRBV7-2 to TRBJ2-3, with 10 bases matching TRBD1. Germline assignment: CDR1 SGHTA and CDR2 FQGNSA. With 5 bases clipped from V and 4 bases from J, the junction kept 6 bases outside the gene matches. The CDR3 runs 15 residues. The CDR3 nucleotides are TGTGCCAGCAGCGTTCGACAGGGGGCCGCAGATACGCAGTATTTT. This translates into CASSVRQGAADTQYF.

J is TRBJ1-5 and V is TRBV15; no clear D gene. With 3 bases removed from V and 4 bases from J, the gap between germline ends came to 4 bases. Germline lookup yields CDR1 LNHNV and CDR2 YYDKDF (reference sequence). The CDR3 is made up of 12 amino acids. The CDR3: CATSRGNQPQHF. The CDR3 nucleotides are TGTGCCACCAGCAGGGGAAATCAGCCCCAGCATTTT.

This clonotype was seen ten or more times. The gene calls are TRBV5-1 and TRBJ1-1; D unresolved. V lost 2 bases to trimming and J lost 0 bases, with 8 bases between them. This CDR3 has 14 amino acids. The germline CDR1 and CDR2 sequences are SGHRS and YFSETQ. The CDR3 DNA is TGCGCCAGCAGCTTAACAGACCTGAACACTGAAGCTTTCTTT. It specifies CASSLTDLNTEAFF.

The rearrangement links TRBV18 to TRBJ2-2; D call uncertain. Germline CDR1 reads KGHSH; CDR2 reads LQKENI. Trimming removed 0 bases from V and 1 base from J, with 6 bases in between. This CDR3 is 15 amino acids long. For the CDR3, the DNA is TGTGCCAGCTCACCACCGACCGAGAACACCGGGGAGCTGTTTTTT. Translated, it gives CASSPPTENTGELFF.

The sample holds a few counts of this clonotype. The chain's CDR3 is CASKAGTVEYGYTF. The CDR3 bases are TGTGCCAGCAAGGCCGGGACAGTCGAGTATGGCTACACCTTC. The J gene is TRBJ1-2, the V gene TRBV6-2 or TRBV6-3; 7 nucleotides agree with TRBD1. There are 14 residues in the CDR3. In germline, CDR1 is MNHEY, CDR2 SVGEGT. With 7 bases clipped from V and 5 bases from J, the junction kept 10 bases outside the gene matches.

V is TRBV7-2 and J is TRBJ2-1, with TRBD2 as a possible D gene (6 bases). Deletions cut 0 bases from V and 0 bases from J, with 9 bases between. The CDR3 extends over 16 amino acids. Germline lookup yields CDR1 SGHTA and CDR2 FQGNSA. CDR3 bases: TGTGCCAGCAGCTTAGCGGGGACTGGCTCCTACAATGAGCAGTTCTTC. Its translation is CASSLAGTGSYNEQFF.

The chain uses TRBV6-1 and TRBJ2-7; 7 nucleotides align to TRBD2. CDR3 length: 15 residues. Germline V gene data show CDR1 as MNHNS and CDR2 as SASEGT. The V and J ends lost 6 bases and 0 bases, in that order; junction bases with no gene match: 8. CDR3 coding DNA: TGTGCCAGCAGCTTAAGCGGGGATAGCTCCTACGAGCAGTACTTC. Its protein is CASSLSGDSSYEQYF.

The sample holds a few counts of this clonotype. The CDR3 reads CASSSTGEDTEAFF. CDR3 coding DNA: TGTGCCAGCAGCTCGACAGGGGAGGACACTGAAGCTTTCTTT. J is TRBJ1-1 and V is TRBV12-3 or TRBV12-4; 8 nucleotides agree with TRBD1. The CDR3 contains 14 residues. The J segment lost 3 bases and the V segment lost 6 bases, leaving 6 bases of the junction unmatched.

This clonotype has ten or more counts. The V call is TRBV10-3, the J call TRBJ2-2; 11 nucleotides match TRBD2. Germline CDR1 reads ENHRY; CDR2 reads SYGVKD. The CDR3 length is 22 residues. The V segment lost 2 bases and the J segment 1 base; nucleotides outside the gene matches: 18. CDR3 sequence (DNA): TGTGCCATCAGTGAGAACCGCCTGTCTAGCGGGAGGAAAGACCTGAACACCGGGGAGCTGTTTTTT. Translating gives CAISENRLSSGRKDLNTGELFF.

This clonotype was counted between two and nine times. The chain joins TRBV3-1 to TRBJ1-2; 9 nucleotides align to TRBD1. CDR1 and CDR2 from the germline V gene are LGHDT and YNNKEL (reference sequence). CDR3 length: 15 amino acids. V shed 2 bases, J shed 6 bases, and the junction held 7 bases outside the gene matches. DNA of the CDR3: TGTGCCAGCAGCCAAATCCGGACAGGGGTGCATGGCTACACCTTC. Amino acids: CASSQIRTGVHGYTF.

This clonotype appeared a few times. The CDR3 here is CASSSLSGGPYNEQFF. The CDR3 coding sequence is TGTGCCAGCAGCTCCCTAAGCGGGGGCCCATACAATGAGCAGTTCTTC. This chain links TRBV7-9 with TRBJ2-1; 8 bases map to TRBD2. Per germline, CDR1 SEHNR and CDR2 FQNEAQ (reference sequence). The J segment lost 4 bases and the V segment lost 4 bases, leaving 9 bases of the junction unmatched. This CDR3 comprises 16 residues.

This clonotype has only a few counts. CDR3 in DNA: TGTGCCAGCAGCCAAGAACTAGCGGGGGCTGGGGCCGGGGAGCTGTTTTTT. Translation gives CASSQELAGAGAGELFF. The chain is built from TRBV7-6 and TRBJ2-2; TRBD2 matches at 11 bases. CDR3 size: 17 residues. V was clipped by 5 bases and J by 6 bases; unmatched bases: 11. The germline V gene encodes CDR1 SGHVS and CDR2 FNYEAQ.

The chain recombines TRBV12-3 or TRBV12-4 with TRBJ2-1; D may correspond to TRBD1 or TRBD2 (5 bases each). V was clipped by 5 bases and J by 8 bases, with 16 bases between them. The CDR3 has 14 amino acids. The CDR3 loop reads CASSLFGAGDEQFF. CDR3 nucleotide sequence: TGTGCCAGCAGTCTATTTGGGGCCGGGGATGAGCAGTTCTTC.

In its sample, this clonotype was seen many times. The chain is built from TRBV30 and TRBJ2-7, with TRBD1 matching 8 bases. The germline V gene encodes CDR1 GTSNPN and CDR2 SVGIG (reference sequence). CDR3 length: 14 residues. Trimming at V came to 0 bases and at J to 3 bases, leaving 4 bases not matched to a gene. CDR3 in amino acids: CAWSVLQGGYEQYF. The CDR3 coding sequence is TGTGCCTGGAGTGTACTACAGGGGGGCTACGAGCAGTACTTC.

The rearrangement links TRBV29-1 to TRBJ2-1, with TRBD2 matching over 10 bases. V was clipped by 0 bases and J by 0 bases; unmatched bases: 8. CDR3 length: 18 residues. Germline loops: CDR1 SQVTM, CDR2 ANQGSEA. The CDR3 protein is CSVEEALAGASSYNEQFF. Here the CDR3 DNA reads TGCAGCGTTGAAGAAGCTCTAGCGGGGGCCAGCTCCTACAATGAGCAGTTCTTC.

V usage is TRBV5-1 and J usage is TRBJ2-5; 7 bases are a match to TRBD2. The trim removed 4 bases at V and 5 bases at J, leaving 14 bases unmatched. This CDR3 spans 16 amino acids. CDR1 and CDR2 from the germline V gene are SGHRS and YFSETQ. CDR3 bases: TGCGCCAGCAGCAGGGAGGGACTTCAGGCGGTCGAGACCCAGTACTTC. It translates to CASSREGLQAVETQYF.

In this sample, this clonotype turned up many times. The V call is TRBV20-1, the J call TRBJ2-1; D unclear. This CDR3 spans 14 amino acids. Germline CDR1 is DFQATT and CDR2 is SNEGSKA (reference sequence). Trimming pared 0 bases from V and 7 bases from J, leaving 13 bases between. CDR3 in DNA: TGCAGTGCTAGAGATGAAGGTCTAACGAATGAGCAGTTCTTC. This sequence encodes CSARDEGLTNEQFF.